The clone carrying this TCR beta chain came up once. The sample is drawn from a study of shared clonotypes between healthy human individuals. V shed 3 bases, J shed 9 bases, and the junction held 9 bases outside the gene matches. Germline-derived CDR1 and CDR2 are SGHTA and FQGNSA. CDR3 length: 16 amino acids. TCRdb's copy holds only in-frame clones and misses some; the assay was immunoSEQ multiplex PCR. The table lists about half a million clones, over 75% of them singletons, with roughly 13% in the top ten. J is TRBJ2-7 and V is TRBV7-2; TRBD2 agrees at 15 bases. The source is a woman aged 40 to 50 in good health. Some clones in this sample may be carry-over from other donors' samples. The material sequenced was PBMCs. CDR3 coding DNA: TGTGCCAGCAGCTTCGATAGGACTAGCGGGAGGGCGGGGCAGTACTTC. Protein sequence: CASSFDRTSGRAGQYF. The variable domain in full, with the rest retrieved from reference TRBV7-2 and TRBJ2-7, is GAGVSQSPSNKVTEKGKDVELRCDPISGHTALYWYRQSLGQGLEFLIYFQGNSAPDKSGLPSDRFSAERTGGSVSTLTIQRTQQEDSAVYLCASSFDRTSGRAGQYFGPGTRLTVT.